The 5 T cell receptor beta chains in this list originate from one sample, sequenced in a study of vaccination and CD4 T cells after COVID-19 (dated by TCRdb to 2021 to 2024). To prepare the library, PCR was applied. The listed sequencing device is Illumina iSeq 100. At the Johns Hopkins FTIC core, DNA from the cultured CD4+ T cells underwent TCR sequencing with the Oncomine TCR Beta short-read assay. TCRdb's own reprocessing of the public reads used fastp at Q25 and MiXCR and kept productive beta chains. Entries are consolidated by CDR3 protein sequence, retaining the most common genes and DNA. Within this sample are about 24,000 distinct CDR3 sequences, with about 42% of them counted one time only. The top ten clones comprise about 4.3% of the sample. Their recognized antigens are unknown. In light of the paper, this sample's time point label describes: late sampling 161 to 241 days after vaccination in three convalescent patients. This specimen's treatment or condition label, interpreted: roughly 10-day PBMC culture with coronavirus spike peptide pools or control peptides (ViraFEST assay).

The material was CD4+ T cells from blood, cultured in vitro, obtained about 7 months after SARS-CoV-2 vaccination. The receptors derive from a human donor who had recovered from COVID-19.

V gene TRBV20-1 combines with J gene TRBJ2-1, with TRBD2 matching 10 bases. CDR3 length: 16 amino acids. CDR1 is DFQATT and CDR2 is SNEGSKA in the germline V gene (reference sequence). After removal of 0 bases from V and 5 bases from J, the junction contained 7 bases not matched to a gene. CDR3 region: CSARDPSSGRNNEQFF. CDR3 DNA sequence: TGCAGTGCTAGAGATCCAAGTAGCGGGAGGAACAATGAGCAGTTCTTC.

This clonotype was detected a few times. The chain recombines TRBV7-8 with TRBJ2-7, with D unresolved. CDR1 is SGHVS and CDR2 is FQNEAQ in the germline V gene. The CDR3 spans 16 residues. Deletions cut 7 bases from V and 5 bases from J, with 24 bases between. The CDR3 DNA reads TGTGCCAGCACTCCCCACCGACCTCCCGCTCCTAACGAGCAGTACTTC. Translated: CASTPHRPPAPNEQYF. The entire variable domain, with the rest obtained from reference TRBV7-8 and TRBJ2-7, is as follows: GAGVSQSPRYKVAKRGQDVALRCDPISGHVSLFWYQQALGQGPEFLTYFQNEAQLDKSGLPSDRFFAERPEGSVSTLKIQRTQQEDSAVYLCASTPHRPPAPNEQYFGPGTRLTVT.

This clonotype was counted a few times. The gene calls are TRBV6-1 and TRBJ2-7, with D possibly being TRBD1 (6 bases). CDR1 and CDR2 from the germline V gene are MNHNS and SASEGT. Between the trimmed V and J ends, which lost 3 bases and 1 base, there was a span of 7 bases. The CDR3 has 13 amino acids. CDR3 bases: TGTGCCAGCAGTGAGGACAGTTCCTACGAGCAGTACTTC. Translated, it gives CASSEDSSYEQYF.

This clonotype was seen more than once but under ten times. This chain uses TRBV20-1 with TRBJ2-5; 8 bases agree with TRBD1. CDR3 size: 14 residues. Germline CDR1 and CDR2: DFQATT and SNEGSKA (reference sequence). The V segment lost 6 bases and the J segment 3 bases; nucleotides outside the gene matches: 9. CDR3 DNA: TGCAGTGCCGAACCCGACAGGGGAGAAGAGACCCAGTACTTC. Encoded protein: CSAEPDRGEETQYF.

The chain employs TRBV7-9 and TRBJ2-2; TRBD2 matches at 9 bases. Germline V gene sequence: CDR1 SEHNR, CDR2 FQNEAQ (reference sequence). Trimming took 5 bases from V and 4 from J; bases not matched to a gene: 2. The CDR3 totals 14 residues. CDR3 residues: CASSPTSGTGELFF. DNA of the CDR3: TGTGCCAGCAGCCCGACTAGCGGCACCGGGGAGCTGTTTTTT.